The 21 T cell receptor beta chains in this list originate from one sample, sequenced in a study of T-cell reconstitution after alpha-beta-depleted transplantation in children. Molecular barcoding with unique molecular identifiers was used for the TCRbeta library. TCRdb analysed the PCR reads with MiXCR anew, one entry per CDR3 protein. The sample gives roughly 500,000 distinct CDR3 sequences, about 33% of which show up once; approximately 2.3% is in the top ten. Material: PBMCs from the stem cell graft donor, obtained from the stem cell graft. Receptor source: a human donor who donated a stem cell graft to a child with aplastic anemia.

V is TRBV6-5 and J is TRBJ2-1; 9 bases line up with TRBD1. V lost 6 bases, J lost 5 bases, and 8 bases stayed unmatched. Germline V gene data show CDR1 as MNHEY and CDR2 as SVGAGI. CDR3 length equals 15 residues. The chain's CDR3 is CASRLTGQGHNEQFF. DNA of the CDR3: TGTGCCAGCAGATTAACGGGACAGGGCCACAATGAGCAGTTCTTC.

This clonotype showed up just a few times. This chain links TRBV12-3 or TRBV12-4 with TRBJ2-2; D call uncertain. The CDR3 is 17 residues long. V shed 4 bases and J shed 1 base, with 16 bases lying between them. CDR3 nucleotide sequence: TGTGCCAGCAGTTCCCTACTGGGCCCCCGGAACACCGGGGAGCTGTTTTTT. This translates into CASSSLLGPRNTGELFF.

V usage is TRBV7-2 and J usage is TRBJ2-1; TRBD1 is a possible D gene (5 bases). V lost 1 base and J lost 6, with 16 bases in between. Germline V gives CDR1 SGHTA, CDR2 FQGNSA. This CDR3 comprises 16 residues. CDR3 sequence: CASSLGFTGSPNEQFF. CDR3 DNA: TGTGCCAGCAGCTTAGGGTTTACAGGATCGCCCAATGAGCAGTTCTTC.

The V gene is TRBV6-5, the J gene TRBJ2-3, with 11 nucleotides matching TRBD2. With V trimmed by 6 bases and J by 2 bases, 4 bases remained unmatched. Germline assignment: CDR1 MNHEY and CDR2 SVGAGI. CDR3 length: 15 amino acids. In nucleotides, the CDR3 is TGTGCCAGCAGCCGGACTAGCGGGTACACAGATACGCAGTATTTT. Its translation is CASSRTSGYTDTQYF.

V gene TRBV5-1 combines with J gene TRBJ2-1; tentative D call: TRBD1 (5 bases). Per germline, CDR1 SGHRS and CDR2 YFSETQ. The CDR3 spans 15 residues. V was clipped by 5 bases and J by 3 bases, with 15 bases between them. This CDR3 reads CASRSWGEIYNEQFF. The CDR3, as DNA: TGCGCCAGCAGATCATGGGGCGAGATCTACAATGAGCAGTTCTTC.

There are a few counts of this clonotype. V is TRBV24-1 and J is TRBJ2-3, with 10 bases aligning to TRBD2. The trim removed 1 base at V and 5 bases at J, leaving 8 bases unmatched. This CDR3 has 17 residues. Germline-derived CDR1 and CDR2 are KGHDR and SFDVKD. The CDR3 sequence is CATSDFMSGRAIDTQYF. The CDR3 region has the DNA TGTGCCACCAGTGATTTTATGAGCGGGAGGGCCATAGATACGCAGTATTTT.

The rearrangement links TRBV20-1 to TRBJ1-3; no reliable D call. This CDR3 has 14 residues. CDR1 is DFQATT, CDR2 SNEGSKA, per germline (reference sequence). V lost 2 bases and J 4 bases, leaving 12 bases between the germline ends. Here the CDR3 reads CSARRPNAGNTIYF. DNA for the CDR3: TGCAGTGCTAGACGGCCGAATGCCGGAAACACCATATATTTT.

The table lists this clonotype with a few counts. The V call is TRBV28, the J call TRBJ1-1, with D possibly being TRBD1 (5 bases). The CDR3 has 14 residues. Germline V CDR1 and CDR2: MDHEN, SYDVKM. Trimming removed 7 bases at V and 0 bases at J, with 12 bases between. The CDR3 protein is CASNRGFMNTEAFF. Written as DNA, the CDR3 is TGTGCCAGCAATAGGGGTTTTATGAACACTGAAGCTTTCTTT.

This sequence joins TRBV12-5 and TRBJ1-1; D ambiguous. Germline CDR1 and CDR2: LGHNT and FRNRAP. V lost 5 bases and J lost 1, with 17 bases in between. CDR3 length: 16 residues. The CDR3: CASGPPSFGPNTEAFF. Here the CDR3 DNA reads TGTGCTAGTGGTCCGCCCTCCTTCGGACCGAACACTGAAGCTTTCTTT. Combining the CDR3 with reference TRBV12-5 and TRBJ1-1 gives the whole variable domain DARVTQTPRHKVTEMGQEVTMRCQPILGHNTVFWYRQTMMQGLELLAYFRNRAPLDDSGMPKDRFSAEMPDATLATLKIQPSEPRDSAVYFCASGPPSFGPNTEAFFGQGTRLTVV.

The chain joins TRBV6-1 to TRBJ1-5; D gene unclear. With 6 bases removed from V and 7 bases from J, the gap between germline ends came to 13 bases. Germline-derived CDR1 and CDR2 are MNHNS and SASEGT. There are 13 residues in the CDR3. CDR3 sequence (DNA): TGTGCCAGCAGGTCCGGTAGGATGCAGCCCCAGCATTTT. Residues: CASRSGRMQPQHF.

The chain combines TRBV4-1 with TRBJ1-1, with D possibly being TRBD1 (6 bases). Germline V CDR1 and CDR2: MGHRA, YSYEKL. The CDR3 loop spans 15 amino acids. The germline V and J ends were trimmed by 4 bases and 1 base, with 13 bases remaining between them. The CDR3 protein is CASSPMGHTNTEAFF. The CDR3, as DNA: TGCGCCAGCAGCCCTATGGGACACACGAACACTGAAGCTTTCTTT.

The chain couples TRBV6-2 or TRBV6-3 to TRBJ2-6; D possibly uses TRBD1 or TRBD2 (5 bases each). Germline-derived CDR1 and CDR2 are MNHEY and SVGEGT. The CDR3 sequence is 20 residues long. Trimming cost V 0 bases and J 0 bases, with 18 bases left between them. CDR3 amino acids: CASSYSMWAGTISGANVLTF. The DNA for the CDR3 is TGTGCCAGCAGTTACTCGATGTGGGCAGGGACCATCTCTGGGGCCAACGTCCTGACTTTC.

V usage is TRBV7-2 and J usage is TRBJ1-6; the D is unclear. V was cut by 2 bases and J by 15 bases, with 14 bases left in between. CDR3 length: 13 amino acids. Per germline, CDR1 SGHTA and CDR2 FQGNSA. For the CDR3, the DNA is TGTGCCAGCAGCTTACAGGTCTTGGTGGGCCTCCACTTT. Translated: CASSLQVLVGLHF.

This sequence joins TRBV4-2 and TRBJ2-1, with 8 nucleotides matching TRBD2. The junction had 7 bases not matched to a gene; V was cut back by 4 bases and J by 2 bases. Germline lookup yields CDR1 LGHNA and CDR2 YNFKEQ. This CDR3 is built from 16 residues. This CDR3 reads CASSPEAGATYNEQFF. DNA for the CDR3: TGTGCCAGCAGCCCCGAAGCGGGAGCGACCTACAATGAGCAGTTCTTC.

This clonotype was observed a handful of times. The chain is built from TRBV20-1 and TRBJ2-7, with 10 positions matching TRBD2. The CDR3 runs to 12 residues. The V gene end was trimmed by 6 bases and the J gene end by 3 bases; junction bases not matched to a gene: 2. CDR1 is DFQATT and CDR2 is SNEGSKA in the germline V gene (reference sequence). The chain's CDR3 is CSAGLAVYEQYF. The CDR3 DNA is TGCAGTGCAGGACTAGCGGTCTACGAGCAGTACTTC.

V gene TRBV5-1 combines with J gene TRBJ2-7; D is unclear. V lost 3 bases and J 4 bases, leaving 11 bases between the germline ends. CDR1 is SGHRS and CDR2 is YFSETQ in the germline V gene. The CDR3 has 13 residues. The CDR3 sequence: CASSSHVGYEQYF. In nucleotides, the CDR3 is TGCGCCAGCAGCTCACACGTGGGATACGAGCAGTACTTC.

This rearrangement joins TRBV12-3 or TRBV12-4 to TRBJ1-2, with 8 positions matching TRBD1. V dropped 5 bases and J dropped 4; count of bases not matched to a gene: 6. The CDR3 has 14 residues. The DNA of the CDR3 is TGTGCCAGCAGTCCCGCAGGGGGCACCTATGGCTACACCTTC. Protein sequence: CASSPAGGTYGYTF.

The J gene is TRBJ2-1, the V gene TRBV30; D might be TRBD2 (5 bases). V was shortened by 4 bases and J by 4 bases, with 8 bases between the two germline ends. This CDR3 region has 12 residues. Germline CDR1 GTSNPN, CDR2 SVGIG (reference sequence). The CDR3: CAWMTTYNEQFF. The CDR3 DNA reads as TGTGCCTGGATGACTACATACAATGAGCAGTTCTTC.

This clonotype was observed a handful of times. CDR3 nucleotide sequence: TGTGCCAGCAGCCCACAGGGAGATCAGCCCCAGCATTTT. It yields the protein CASSPQGDQPQHF. The rearrangement links TRBV18 to TRBJ1-5; D perhaps matches TRBD1 (6 bases). This CDR3 spans 13 amino acids. Per the germline V gene, CDR1 is KGHSH and CDR2 is LQKENI. V dropped 8 bases and J dropped 5 bases, with 13 bases sitting between them.

V is TRBV7-2 and J is TRBJ2-3, with D hard to call. With 5 bases removed from V and 0 bases from J, the gap between germline ends came to 12 bases. This CDR3 has 15 residues. CDR1 SGHTA and CDR2 FQGNSA come from the germline V gene. The CDR3 DNA sequence: TGTGCCAGCAGCAACCCCATAGCTAGCACAGATACGCAGTATTTT. Translation gives CASSNPIASTDTQYF.

This clonotype was seen a few times. The J gene is TRBJ2-1, the V gene TRBV30, with a possible D match to TRBD1 (6 bases). Germline CDR1 GTSNPN, CDR2 SVGIG (reference sequence). The CDR3 sequence is 13 residues long. V was cut by 3 bases and J by 12 bases, with 18 bases left in between. The CDR3, as DNA: TGTGCCTGGAGGGTTGGGGGCCGAATGTGGCAGTTCTTC. This codes for CAWRVGGRMWQFF. Looking up the rest from reference TRBV30 and TRBJ2-1 gives the full variable domain: SQTIHQWPATLVQPVGSPLSLECTVEGTSNPNLYWYRQAAGRGLQLLFYSVGIGQISSEVPQNLSASRPQDRQFILSSKKLLLSDSGFYLCAWRVGGRMWQFFGPGTRLTVL.